The clone carrying this T cell receptor beta chain has at least ten counts. Its target is not known. Deletions cut 4 bases from V and 16 bases from J, with 14 bases between. The CDR3 covers 11 residues. CDR1 and CDR2 from the germline V gene are MDHEN and SYDVKM. 5'-RACE, quantitative and with molecular barcodes, yielded the TCR beta libraries. TCRdb re-called the 5' RACE reads through MiXCR, storing one row per CDR3 protein. The table records a few hundred thousand distinct CDR3 sequences, roughly 18% of them present only once. This sample was taken from a study of CD8 T cells in ankylosing spondylitis. Study findings and constraints: Existing reports had already noted some motif variants in reactive arthritis synovial fluid and blood. A TCR beta motif of under ten highly homologous variants seemed to mark ankylosing spondylitis blood. In peripheral blood, disease-linked CD8+ clones occurred at relatively low frequencies. Significantly higher representation of disease-linked clones was reported for matched ankylosing spondylitis synovial fluid.

What was sequenced was blood, either unsorted or a sorted T cell fraction (not recorded which). The chain combines TRBV28 with TRBJ2-4; D assignment may be TRBD1 or TRBD2 (5 bases each). This sequence originates from a male donor with ankylosing spondylitis. CDR3 in amino acids: CASSSPGRIYF. CDR3 sequence (DNA): TGTGCCAGCAGTTCCCCGGGACGGATATACTTC.